This T cell receptor (beta chain) is drawn from a study of blood T cell repertoires in COVID-19. About the research overall: Material from acute and convalescent COVID-19 was sourced from the United States, Italy and Spain.

CDR3 size: 15 residues. Germline V lookup: CDR1 SGHAT, CDR2 FQDESV (reference sequence). The V gene end was trimmed by 0 bases and the J gene end by 0 bases; junction bases not matched to a gene: 2. This clone was observed at least ten times. Profiling relied on immunoSEQ multiplex PCR, and the TCRdb table lists in-frame clones only, not all of them. The sample holds some 100,000 clones, around 67% seen once. The J gene is TRBJ2-7, the V gene TRBV11-1; TRBD2 agrees at 7 bases. This TCR was recovered from a man between 65 and 85 years old with COVID-19, enrolled during active disease. The specimen sequenced was peripheral blood. Here the CDR3 reads CASSLAGGSSYEQYF. DNA of the CDR3: TGTGCCAGCAGCTTAGCGGGAGGGAGCTCCTACGAGCAGTACTTC.